Listed below are T cell receptor beta chains from one sample, sequenced in a study of T cell responses to AZD1222 COVID-19 vaccine. Only in-frame clones appear in the TCRdb table, and some are missing; sequencing was by immunoSEQ multiplex PCR. This table has more than 95,000 clones, approximately 89% appearing once. This sample comprised peripheral blood, obtained on day 0 of AZD1222 vaccination. The origin of the receptors is an adult in good health. CDR3s include the opening cysteine and the closing phenylalanine or tryptophan. The D gene is left open where the match is weak. Size tells how often a clone was seen (once, few, many) or the class of an expanded clone, and some rows leave it out.

J: TRBJ1-2
D: -
size: -
V: TRBV29-1
DNA: TGCAGCGTTGAAAGTGGCTACACCTTC
CDR3: CSVESGYTF

J: TRBJ2-5
D: -
size: -
V: TRBV28
DNA: TGTGCCAGCAGTTTTCGTGTTGCCGGGCCGGAGACCCAGTACTTC
CDR3: CASSFRVAGPETQYF

J: TRBJ2-2
D: TRBD2
size: -
V: TRBV5-4
DNA: TGTGCCAGCAGCTCCCCTAGCGGGAGGGCCACCGGGGAGCTGTTTTTT
CDR3: CASSSPSGRATGELFF

J: TRBJ1-5
D: -
size: once
V: TRBV24-1
DNA: TGTGCCACCAGTCCACGGGGCGCGTATAGCAATCAGCCCCAGCATTTT
CDR3: CATSPRGAYSNQPQHF

J: TRBJ2-5
D: TRBD2
size: -
V: TRBV29-1
DNA: TGCAGCGCCCGAAGCGGGATTGAGACCCAGTACTTC
CDR3: CSARSGIETQYF

J: TRBJ1-4
D: -
size: -
V: TRBV11-2
DNA: TGTGCCAGCAGCCCGACTTATCCAGGGGAAAAACTGTTTTTT
CDR3: CASSPTYPGEKLFF

J: TRBJ1-1
D: -
size: -
V: TRBV6-5
DNA: TGTGCCATTCAACCCTTAAGTTTGGGGGTAGGTGAAGCTTTCTTT
CDR3: CAIQPLSLGVGEAFF

J: TRBJ1-3
D: TRBD1
size: -
V: TRBV7-9
DNA: TGTGCCAGCAGCGACCGAGGGGGCAATCCCGGAAACACCATATATTTT
CDR3: CASSDRGGNPGNTIYF

J: TRBJ1-1
D: TRBD1
size: -
V: TRBV18
DNA: TGTGCCAGCTCCCCGGGACAGGTAAAAAACACTGAAGCTTTCTTT
CDR3: CASSPGQVKNTEAFF

J: TRBJ1-6
D: TRBD1
size: -
V: TRBV28
DNA: TGTGCCAGCAGAGGGCAGGGGGCTTCACCCCTCCACTTT
CDR3: CASRGQGASPLHF

J: TRBJ2-5
D: TRBD2
size: -
V: TRBV28
DNA: TGTGCCAGCAGTTTATACCCCGGACTAGCAGAAATTATGGAGACCCAGTACTTC
CDR3: CASSLYPGLAEIMETQYF

J: TRBJ2-7
D: TRBD2
size: -
V: TRBV6-2/TRBV6-3
DNA: TGTGCCAGCAGTCACGGACTAGATCCGTACTTC
CDR3: CASSHGLDPYF

J: TRBJ1-1
D: -
size: -
V: TRBV11-2
DNA: TGTGCCAGCAGCTTAATTAAGGGGTACGGGGAAGCTTTCTTT
CDR3: CASSLIKGYGEAFF

J: TRBJ1-5
D: -
size: -
V: TRBV6-5
DNA: TGTGCCAGCAGTCCTTCCCAGGGACTCAATCAGCCCCAGCATTTT
CDR3: CASSPSQGLNQPQHF

J: TRBJ2-4
D: TRBD1
size: -
V: TRBV19
DNA: TGTGCCAGTAGTATACCGACAGGGATAGCCAAAAACATTCAGTACTTC
CDR3: CASSIPTGIAKNIQYF

J: TRBJ1-1
D: -
size: -
V: TRBV10-3
DNA: TGTGCCATCAGTGAGTATGGAGAGGGGGCTTTCTTT
CDR3: CAISEYGEGAFF